Shown below are 26 T cell receptor beta chains from a single sample sequenced in a study of memory CD8 T cells in hepatitis C reinfection (dated by TCRdb to 2016 to 2017). Libraries were built with the immunoSEQ multiplex PCR assay. TCRdb limited this immuneACCESS table to in-frame rearrangements with V and J called. A share of clones is missing; checked studies link under half to unresolved V genes, and the rest is unexplained. The sample data list over 45,000 clones, and just under 90% of these were observed just once. The top ten clonotypes cover approximately 1% of the sample. Read against the paper, the sample's time point label means: pre-reinfection, 55 to 20 weeks before reinfection detection. TCR sequencing was performed on the sorted cells directly ex vivo, without any in vitro expansion beforehand. Material for sequencing was naive CD8+ T cells sorted from blood. The cell subset or site label corresponds to: total naive CD8+CD45RO- T cells. The receptors derive from a man between 18 and 35 years old with hepatitis C virus infection.

This clone was recorded only once. The rearrangement joins TRBV7-8 to TRBJ2-7, with 7 bases identical to TRBD2. The CDR3 is 16 residues long. Germline lookup yields CDR1 SGHVS and CDR2 FQNEAQ. V trimming: 4 bases; J trimming: 9 bases; junction bases outside the gene matches: 18. This chain's CDR3 is CASSYPSSSGVGGQYF. CDR3 DNA sequence: TGTGCCAGCAGCTACCCCTCGTCTAGCGGCGTGGGTGGGCAGTACTTC.

The V gene is TRBV4-1, the J gene TRBJ2-5; 11 nucleotides match TRBD2. The germline V gene encodes CDR1 MGHRA and CDR2 YSYEKL. This CDR3 contains 17 residues. Trimming at V came to 0 bases and at J to 4 bases, leaving 7 bases not matched to a gene. The CDR3 DNA reads TGCGCCAGCAGCCAAGATCCTAGCGGGAGGATGGGAGAGACCCAGTACTTC. Translating it yields CASSQDPSGRMGETQYF.

The chain recombines TRBV7-3 with TRBJ2-1; D remains ambiguous. The V end was cut by 3 bases, the J end by 0 bases, with 3 bases between. Per germline, CDR1 SGHTA and CDR2 FQGTGA. CDR3 length: 13 residues. For the CDR3, the DNA is TGTGCCAGCAGCTTGAGCTCCTACAATGAGCAGTTCTTC. Residues: CASSLSSYNEQFF.

As regards this clone: One end of the junction is discordant with germline, which a read error may explain. The rearrangement joins TRBV7-6 to TRBJ2-5, with D unresolved. The CDR3 has 13 residues. The germline V gene has CDR1 SGHVS and CDR2 FNYEAQ. The CDR3: CASSLAGEEAQYF. Here the CDR3 DNA reads TGTGCCAGCAGCTTAGCAGGAGAAGAGGCCCAGTACTTC.

The chain carries TRBV28 and TRBJ1-4, with D unclear. The V and J ends lost 3 bases and 8 bases respectively, with 7 bases between them. CDR3 size: 12 residues. Per the germline V gene, CDR1 is MDHEN and CDR2 is SYDVKM. Here the CDR3 DNA reads TGTGCCAGCAGTTTTAAACAGGAAAAACTGTTTTTT. It specifies CASSFKQEKLFF.

The CDR3 DNA reads as TGTGCCAGCAGCTCGACTAGCGATGCAGATACGCAGTATTTT. Translated: CASSSTSDADTQYF. This rearrangement joins TRBV13 to TRBJ2-3; 8 nucleotides agree with TRBD2. V lost 4 bases and J lost 4; bases outside the gene matches: 4. Germline loops: CDR1 PRHDT, CDR2 FYEKMQ (reference sequence). The CDR3 spans 14 residues.

The chain uses TRBV27 and TRBJ2-6; D gene unclear. Trimming pared 2 bases from V and 3 bases from J, leaving 5 bases between. CDR3 length equals 14 residues. CDR1 and CDR2 from the germline V gene are MNHEY and SMNVEV (reference sequence). CDR3 nucleotides: TGTGCCAGCAGTTTAATCGGTGGGGCCAACGTCCTGACTTTC. It is translated as CASSLIGGANVLTF.

The rearrangement joins TRBV13 to TRBJ2-7; 8 bases agree with TRBD1. CDR1 PRHDT and CDR2 FYEKMQ come from the germline V gene (reference sequence). This CDR3 region has 15 residues. V lost 1 base to trimming and J lost 6 bases; unmatched junction nucleotides: 8. This CDR3 reads CASSLEGSGGGEQYF. CDR3 nucleotides: TGTGCCAGCAGCTTAGAAGGGTCAGGGGGCGGCGAGCAGTACTTC. Looking up the rest from reference TRBV13 and TRBJ2-7 gives the full variable domain: AAGVIQSPRHLIKEKRETATLKCYPIPRHDTVYWYQQGPGQDPQFLISFYEKMQSDKGSIPDRFSAQQFSDYHSELNMSSLELGDSALYFCASSLEGSGGGEQYFGPGTRLTVT.

The table lists this clone with a count of one. The chain has TRBV19 and TRBJ2-4, with D perhaps matching TRBD2 (6 bases). Trimming took off 9 bases at V and 5 bases at J, with 17 bases between the two ends. Germline CDR1 and CDR2: LNHDA and SQIVND (reference sequence). The CDR3 is made up of 14 amino acids. The CDR3 here is CASASPTSQNIQYF. The CDR3 DNA reads TGTGCCAGCGCTTCTCCTACTAGCCAAAACATTCAGTACTTC.

The V gene is TRBV6-5, the J gene TRBJ2-4, with D tentatively TRBD2 (6 bases). Per germline, CDR1 MNHEY and CDR2 SVGAGI. V lost 7 bases to trimming and J lost 3 bases, with 16 bases between them. CDR3 length: 15 residues. This chain's CDR3 is CASIPGGWGKNIQYF. CDR3 DNA: TGTGCCAGCATCCCCGGGGGATGGGGCAAAAACATTCAGTACTTC.

This clone was observed a single time. CDR3 coding DNA: TGTGCCAGCATAGTGGTGAACACTGAAGCTTTCTTT. Its protein is CASIVVNTEAFF. The chain couples TRBV7-9 to TRBJ1-1; the D is unclear. The germline V gene has CDR1 SEHNR and CDR2 FQNEAQ (reference sequence). CDR3 size: 12 residues. V lost 7 bases and J 0 bases, leaving 6 bases between the germline ends.

The chain carries TRBV7-6 and TRBJ2-3; D might be TRBD2 (5 bases). The CDR3 has 13 amino acids. Trimming cost V 7 bases and J 2 bases, with 10 bases left between them. CDR1 SGHVS and CDR2 FNYEAQ come from the germline V gene. This CDR3 is CASTRTYTDTQYF. CDR3 bases: TGTGCCAGCACGAGGACTTACACAGATACGCAGTATTTT. Looking up the rest from reference TRBV7-6 and TRBJ2-3 gives the full variable domain: GAGVSQSPRYKVTKRGQDVALRCDPISGHVSLYWYRQALGQGPEFLTYFNYEAQQDKSGLPNDRFSAERPEGSISTLTIQRTEQRDSAMYRCASTRTYTDTQYFGPGTRLTVL.

This clone was detected only once. V gene TRBV11-2 combines with J gene TRBJ2-3; D possibly corresponds to TRBD2 (7 bases). The germline CDR1 and CDR2 sequences are SGHAT and FQNNGV. The CDR3 consists of 15 residues. Between the trimmed V and J ends, which lost 5 bases and 5 bases, there was a span of 17 bases. CDR3 coding DNA: TGTGCCAGCAGCCTAAGAGGGGGGGCCCGAGATACGCAGTATTTT. It codes for CASSLRGGARDTQYF.

The chain recombines TRBV6-5 with TRBJ2-3; a possible D gene is TRBD1 (5 bases). Trimming removed 3 bases from V and 3 bases from J, with 10 bases in between. The CDR3 loop spans 14 amino acids. Germline V gene data show CDR1 as MNHEY and CDR2 as SVGAGI. CDR3 loop: CASSYGAGTDTQYF. DNA for the CDR3: TGTGCCAGCAGTTATGGGGCTGGGACAGATACGCAGTATTTT.

The chain couples TRBV9 to TRBJ2-1; 7 bases line up with TRBD2. Germline V lookup: CDR1 SGDLS, CDR2 YYNGEE. With 4 bases clipped from V and 4 bases from J, the junction kept 5 bases outside the gene matches. This CDR3 region has 14 residues. CDR3 sequence: CASSSDGGYNEQFF. The DNA for the CDR3 is TGTGCCAGCAGCTCAGACGGGGGGTACAATGAGCAGTTCTTC.

This rearrangement joins TRBV4-2 to TRBJ2-1; the D gene is possibly TRBD2 (5 bases). Germline V gene data show CDR1 as LGHNA and CDR2 as YNFKEQ. V lost 0 bases, J lost 3 bases, and 12 bases lay in between. This CDR3 is built from 16 residues. CDR3 bases: TGTGCCAGCAGCCAAGATGCAGCGGAAAGCTACAATGAGCAGTTCTTC. It encodes CASSQDAAESYNEQFF.

V usage is TRBV25-1 and J usage is TRBJ2-1, with TRBD2 matching over 11 bases. J gave up 15 bases and V 1 base, and 11 bases lay outside the gene matches. The CDR3 length is 15 residues. The germline V gene has CDR1 MGHDK and CDR2 SYGVNS. This CDR3 is CASSESRLLAGERFF. CDR3 nucleotides: TGTGCCAGCAGTGAATCCCGACTACTAGCGGGAGAGAGGTTCTTC.

The J gene is TRBJ2-5, the V gene TRBV9, with D possibly TRBD1 on 6 matching bases. The CDR3 totals 15 residues. Germline CDR1 reads SGDLS; CDR2 reads YYNGEE. V was clipped by 3 bases and J by 1 base, with 13 bases between them. CDR3 loop: CASSGFGQTQETQYF. CDR3 nucleotides: TGTGCCAGCAGCGGATTCGGACAGACCCAAGAGACCCAGTACTTC.

This clone has more than one count but fewer than ten. The V call is TRBV4-1, the J call TRBJ1-1; 7 bases agree with TRBD1. Trimming took 2 bases from V and 5 from J; bases not matched to a gene: 8. CDR3 length equals 15 residues. Germline V gives CDR1 MGHRA, CDR2 YSYEKL. CDR3 residues: CASSQLGTEGTEAFF. CDR3 in DNA: TGCGCCAGCAGCCAACTTGGGACAGAGGGGACTGAAGCTTTCTTT.

The chain couples TRBV7-9 to TRBJ2-1; 7 nucleotides align to TRBD1. The CDR3 has 14 amino acids. V lost 4 bases, J lost 6 bases, and 6 bases stayed unmatched. Germline CDR1 and CDR2: SEHNR and FQNEAQ (reference sequence). As DNA, the CDR3 is TGTGCCAGCAGCTCGACAGGGACCCTCAATGAGCAGTTCTTC. Amino acids: CASSSTGTLNEQFF.

The chain uses TRBV29-1 and TRBJ2-1; 10 positions match TRBD2. Losses at the gene ends were 2 bases for V and 4 bases for J; bases not matched to a gene: 5. The CDR3 runs 15 residues. Germline loops: CDR1 SQVTM, CDR2 ANQGSEA. The CDR3 loop reads CSVESSGSIYNEQFF. The CDR3 coding sequence is TGCAGCGTTGAATCTAGCGGGAGTATTTACAATGAGCAGTTCTTC.

This clone appeared a single time. CDR3 region: CASSEIYGYTF. CDR3 nucleotide sequence: TGTGCCAGCAGTGAGATCTATGGCTACACCTTC. The chain uses TRBV6-5 and TRBJ1-2; D ambiguous. This CDR3 region has 11 residues. Germline V gene sequence: CDR1 MNHEY, CDR2 SVGAGI. The germline V and J ends were trimmed by 5 bases and 4 bases, with 5 bases remaining between them.

The chain has TRBV10-3 and TRBJ2-1; the match to TRBD2 covers 9 bases. The V gene end was trimmed by 7 bases and the J gene end by 2 bases; junction bases not matched to a gene: 9. Germline CDR1 is ENHRY and CDR2 is SYGVKD. CDR3 length equals 16 residues. In DNA, the CDR3 is TGTGCCATCAAGTTCGGAGCGGGGGGTACCTACAATGAGCAGTTCTTC. It translates to CAIKFGAGGTYNEQFF.

The rearrangement links TRBV30 to TRBJ2-1, with 7 bases matching TRBD2. This CDR3 contains 14 residues. The ends lost 8 bases at V and 1 base at J; junction bases unmatched: 8. Germline CDR1 and CDR2: GTSNPN and SVGIG (reference sequence). The CDR3: CAGGRGPSYNEQFF. The CDR3 DNA is TGTGCCGGGGGGAGGGGACCGTCCTACAATGAGCAGTTCTTC.

The chain employs TRBV6-5 and TRBJ1-2; the match to TRBD1 covers 8 bases. The length of the CDR3 is 12 residues. In germline, CDR1 is MNHEY, CDR2 SVGAGI. The V segment lost 4 bases and the J segment 5 bases; nucleotides outside the gene matches: 0. The CDR3 spells CASSWTGYGYTF. CDR3 in DNA: TGTGCCAGCAGTTGGACAGGGTATGGCTACACCTTC.

The chain combines TRBV29-1 with TRBJ2-3; TRBD2 might be the D (6 bases). Trimming shortened V by 0 bases and J by 1 base, and 8 bases separated the two germline ends. The CDR3 covers 14 residues. The V gene's germline CDR1 is SQVTM and CDR2 ANQGSEA. CDR3 residues: CSVEDPGGTDTQYF. DNA for the CDR3: TGCAGCGTTGAAGATCCGGGGGGCACAGATACGCAGTATTTT.